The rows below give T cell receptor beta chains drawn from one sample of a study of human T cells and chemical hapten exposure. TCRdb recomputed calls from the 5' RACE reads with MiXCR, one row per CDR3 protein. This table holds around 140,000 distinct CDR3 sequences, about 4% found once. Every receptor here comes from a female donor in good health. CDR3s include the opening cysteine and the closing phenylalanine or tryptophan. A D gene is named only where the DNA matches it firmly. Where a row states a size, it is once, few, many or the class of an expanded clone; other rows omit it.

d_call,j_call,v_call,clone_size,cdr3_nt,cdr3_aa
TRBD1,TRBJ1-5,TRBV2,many,TGTGCCAGCAGTGCGGACAGGCCGAACACTTATAGCAATCAGCCCCAGCATTTT,CASSADRPNTYSNQPQHF
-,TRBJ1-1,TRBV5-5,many,TGTGCCAGCAGCGGGGGGGCACGGATGAACACTGAAGCTTTCTTT,CASSGGARMNTEAFF
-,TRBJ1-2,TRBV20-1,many,TGCAGTGCTAGGTCCCCGGGGACGCGAGGCTACACCTTC,CSARSPGTRGYTF
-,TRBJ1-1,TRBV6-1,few,TGTGCCAGCAGTGAACTAGGGGGGGTATCCCCTGAAGCTTTCTTT,CASSELGGVSPEAFF
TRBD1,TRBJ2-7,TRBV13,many,TGTGCCAGCAGGGGGACAGGGAGCTACGAGCAGTACTTC,CASRGTGSYEQYF
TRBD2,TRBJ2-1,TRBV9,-,TGTGCCAGCAGCCCGGGACTAGCGGGGTACTACAGTGAGCAGTTCTTC,CASSPGLAGYYSEQFF
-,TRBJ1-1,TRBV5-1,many,TGCGCCAGCAGTCTAGGGGATACTGAAGCTTTCTTT,CASSLGDTEAFF
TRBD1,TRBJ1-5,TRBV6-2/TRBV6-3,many,TGTGCCAGCAGTTACGGACAGGATTTTAGCAATCAGCCCCAGCATTTT,CASSYGQDFSNQPQHF
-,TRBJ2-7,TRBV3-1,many,TGTGCCAGCAGCCGGGTGAATTCGGGGCAGTACTTC,CASSRVNSGQYF
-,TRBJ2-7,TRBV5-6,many,TGTGCCAGCAGCTCGGTTTCCGGGAGCTCCTACGAGCAGTACTTC,CASSSVSGSSYEQYF
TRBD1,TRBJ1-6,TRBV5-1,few,TGCGCCAGCAGCTTGCGGTCCGGGACAGATCACTCACCCCTCCACTTT,CASSLRSGTDHSPLHF
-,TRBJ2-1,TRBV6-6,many,TGTGCCAGCAGTTACCGTGGACGGTACAATGAGCAGTTCTTC,CASSYRGRYNEQFF
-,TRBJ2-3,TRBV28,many,TGTGCCAGCAGTTTTGTGGTGAAAAGCACAGATACGCAGTATTTT,CASSFVVKSTDTQYF
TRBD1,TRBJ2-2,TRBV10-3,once,TGTGCCATCAGGGGACAGGGAAGTTACACCGGGGAGCTGTTTTTT,CAIRGQGSYTGELFF
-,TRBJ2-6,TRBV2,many,TGTGCCAGCATGGGAGTTGCTCGCTCTGGGGCCAACGTCCTGACTTTC,CASMGVARSGANVLTF
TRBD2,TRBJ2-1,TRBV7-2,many,TGTGCCAGCAGCTTACATCGGCTAGCGGGGAAAGATGAGCAGTTCTTC,CASSLHRLAGKDEQFF
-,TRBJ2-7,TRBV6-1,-,TGTGCCAGCAGTGAAGCGCTTCATTACGAGCAGTACTTC,CASSEALHYEQYF
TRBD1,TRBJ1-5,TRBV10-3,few,TGTGCCATCAGGAAAGACAGGGGCGGTCAGCCCCAGCATTTT,CAIRKDRGGQPQHF
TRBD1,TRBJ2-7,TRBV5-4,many,TGTGCCAGCAGCCCAAGACAGGGTTCCATCGAGCAGTACTTC,CASSPRQGSIEQYF
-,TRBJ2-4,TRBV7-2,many,TGTGCCACCCGGGCAGCCAAAAACATTCAGTACTTC,CATRAAKNIQYF
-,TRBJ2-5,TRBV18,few,TGTGCCAGCTCACCACGGGCAGTACAAGAGACCCAGTACTTC,CASSPRAVQETQYF
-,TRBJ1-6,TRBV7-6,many,TGTGCCAGCAGCCGAGAAAGCTTCCCTTCACCCCTCCACTTT,CASSRESFPSPLHF
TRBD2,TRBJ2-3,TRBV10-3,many,TGTGCCATCCGAGCGGGGTTGAGTACAGATACGCAGTATTTT,CAIRAGLSTDTQYF
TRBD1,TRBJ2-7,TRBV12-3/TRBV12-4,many,TGTGCCAGCAGCCAGACAGGGTACGAGCAGTACTTC,CASSQTGYEQYF
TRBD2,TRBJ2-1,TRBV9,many,TGTGCCAGCAGCGTAGCAGCGGGGGGGCCTAATGAGCAGTTCTTC,CASSVAAGGPNEQFF
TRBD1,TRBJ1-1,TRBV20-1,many,TGCAGTGCTAAGACAGGGGGCGAGGTGAAAGCTTTCTTT,CSAKTGGEVKAFF
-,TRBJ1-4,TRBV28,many,TGTGCCAGCAGTTCACCGACACTTTTGATACTGTTTTTT,CASSSPTLLILFF
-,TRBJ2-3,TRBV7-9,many,TGTGCCAGCAGCTTAGGCACCCCTCGCAGTCTCGGCACAGATACGCAGTATTTT,CASSLGTPRSLGTDTQYF
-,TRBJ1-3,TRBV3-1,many,TGTGCCAGCAGCCAAGGCAGCAGCTCTGGAAACACCATATATTTT,CASSQGSSSGNTIYF
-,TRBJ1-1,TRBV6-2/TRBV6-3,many,TGTGCCAGCAGTCCGGATGGGGAGAACACTGAAGCTTTCTTT,CASSPDGENTEAFF
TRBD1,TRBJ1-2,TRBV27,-,TGTGCCAGCAGTTACTCCGGGACAGGTTTCTATGGCTACACCTTC,CASSYSGTGFYGYTF
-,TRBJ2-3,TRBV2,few,TGTGCCGCGGAGCGAATCTCCAGCGGTACGCGAGATACGCAGTATTTT,CAAERISSGTRDTQYF
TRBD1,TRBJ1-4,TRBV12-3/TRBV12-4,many,TGTGCCAGCAGGGACCTGAGGGGGCTTAATGAAAAACTGTTTTTT,CASRDLRGLNEKLFF
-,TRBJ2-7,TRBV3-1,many,TGTGCCAGCAGCCAGGAGTCGGGGGTTTGGCGCGAGCAGTACTTC,CASSQESGVWREQYF
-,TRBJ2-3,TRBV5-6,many,TGTGCCAGCAGCTTCTGGACGGATGGTCGCAATACGCAGTATTTT,CASSFWTDGRNTQYF
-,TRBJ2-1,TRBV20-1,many,TGCAGTGCTAGGACGACCCAGCAGGGAGCGAGGTACAATGAGCAGTTCTTC,CSARTTQQGARYNEQFF
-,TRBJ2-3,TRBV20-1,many,TGCAGTGCTAGAGTCGTAGATACGCAGTATTTT,CSARVVDTQYF
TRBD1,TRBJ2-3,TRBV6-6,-,TGTGCCAGCAGTTACCTGGGACAGGGGGCGGATACGCAGTATTTT,CASSYLGQGADTQYF
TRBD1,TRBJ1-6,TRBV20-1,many,TGCAGTGCCGTTATGGCCGGGACAGTCGCCTCACCCCTCCACTTT,CSAVMAGTVASPLHF
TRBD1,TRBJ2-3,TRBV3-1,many,TGTGCCAGCAGCCACTGGGACAGAGCTAGCACAGATACGCAGTATTTT,CASSHWDRASTDTQYF
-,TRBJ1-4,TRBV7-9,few,TGTGCCAGCAGCTTAACCAGGGGACGTAATGAAAAACTGTTTTTT,CASSLTRGRNEKLFF
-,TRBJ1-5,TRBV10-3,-,TGTGCCATCAGTCAGGGCTGGAGCAATCAGCCCCAGCATTTT,CAISQGWSNQPQHF
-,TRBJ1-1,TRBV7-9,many,TGTGCCAGCAGCTCGCGACAGGTGACTGAAGCTTTCTTT,CASSSRQVTEAFF
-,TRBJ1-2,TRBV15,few,TGTGCCACCAGCGGATACGGGGAATACTATGGCTACACCTTC,CATSGYGEYYGYTF
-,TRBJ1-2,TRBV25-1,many,TGTGCCAGCAGTGAACCGGCAGGGAGCGGCTACACCTTC,CASSEPAGSGYTF
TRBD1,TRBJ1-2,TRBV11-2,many,TGTGCCAGCAGCCCCCTGTGGAGCAGGGGGGTAAATGGCTACACCTTC,CASSPLWSRGVNGYTF
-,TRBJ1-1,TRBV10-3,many,TGTGCCATCAGTGGAGGGGTTGAAGCTTTCTTT,CAISGGVEAFF
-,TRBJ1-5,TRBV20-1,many,TGCAGTGCTGAAGAAAGTAGAGGTCAGCCCCAGCATTTT,CSAEESRGQPQHF
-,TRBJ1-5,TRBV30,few,TGTGCCTGGAGTGCGGGCGGAGGTCAGCCCCAGCATTTT,CAWSAGGGQPQHF
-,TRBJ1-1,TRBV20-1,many,TGCAGTGCTAGGTACCGGAGGGGGGCTGAAGCTTTCTTT,CSARYRRGAEAFF
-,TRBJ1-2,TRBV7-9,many,TGTGCCAGCAGCTTATCCTATGGCTACACCTTC,CASSLSYGYTF